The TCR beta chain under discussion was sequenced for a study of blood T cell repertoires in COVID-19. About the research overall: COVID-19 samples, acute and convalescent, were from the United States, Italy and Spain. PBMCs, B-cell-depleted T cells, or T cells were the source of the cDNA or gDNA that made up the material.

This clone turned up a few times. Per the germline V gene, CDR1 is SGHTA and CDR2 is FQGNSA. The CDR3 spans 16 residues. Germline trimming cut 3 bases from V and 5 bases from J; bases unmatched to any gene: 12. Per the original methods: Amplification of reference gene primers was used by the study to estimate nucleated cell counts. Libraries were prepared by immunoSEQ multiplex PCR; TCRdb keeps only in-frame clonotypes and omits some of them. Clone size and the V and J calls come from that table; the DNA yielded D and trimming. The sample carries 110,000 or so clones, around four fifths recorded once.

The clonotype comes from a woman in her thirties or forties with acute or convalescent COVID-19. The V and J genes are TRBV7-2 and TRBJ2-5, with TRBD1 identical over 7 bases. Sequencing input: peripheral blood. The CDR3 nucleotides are TGTGCCAGCAGCTTGGGGGCGAGACAGGGATGGGAGACCCAGTACTTC. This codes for CASSLGARQGWETQYF.